This is a list of T cell receptor beta chains from one sample in a study of cytomegalovirus exposure and HLA in healthy donors. Generated by immunoSEQ multiplex PCR, the TCRdb table keeps only in-frame clones and is missing some. The table lists 210,000 or so clones, around 89% of them singletons. Sequencing was performed on PBMCs. These receptors all stem from a woman aged 18-29 years in good health and CMV-seronegative. CDR3s include the opening cysteine and the closing phenylalanine or tryptophan. A D gene is named only where the DNA matches it firmly. A row's size may be missing; if present it is once, few, many or a size class.

>TRBJ2-1|TRBV15|NA|NA
CATSRRDTYNEQFF
TGTGCCACCAGCAGAAGGGACACTTACAATGAGCAGTTCTTC
>TRBJ2-5|TRBV7-9|NA|NA
CASSLWGEGPPQETQYF
TGTGCCAGCAGCTTATGGGGTGAGGGCCCACCTCAAGAGACCCAGTACTTC
>TRBJ2-7|TRBV9|NA|NA
CASSVSQEPSYEQYF
TGTGCCAGCAGCGTATCACAGGAACCCTCCTACGAGCAGTACTTC
>TRBJ1-4|TRBV5-4|NA|few
CASSLSHSSMGKLFF
TGTGCCAGCAGCTTGTCCCACAGCAGCATGGGAAAACTGTTTTTT
>TRBJ2-5|TRBV11-3|NA|once
CASSLGRGTQETQYF
TGTGCCAGCAGCTTAGGGCGTGGGACTCAAGAGACCCAGTACTTC
>TRBJ1-3|TRBV7-8|NA|NA
CASSSLWGSTGSAGNTIYF
TGTGCCAGCAGCTCCCTATGGGGGTCAACAGGGTCGGCTGGAAACACCATATATTTT
>TRBJ2-5|TRBV4-1|TRBD1|NA
CASSGHRGSQETQYF
TGCGCCAGCAGCGGACACAGGGGCTCCCAAGAGACCCAGTACTTC
>TRBJ2-5|TRBV5-1|TRBD2|NA
CASSPLAGGTKTQYF
TGCGCCAGCAGCCCTCTAGCGGGGGGGACCAAGACCCAGTACTTC
>TRBJ2-4|TRBV14|NA|NA
CASSSRHGRGWDIQYF
TGTGCCAGCAGCTCTCGACATGGTAGGGGCTGGGACATTCAGTACTTC
>TRBJ2-1|TRBV7-9|NA|NA
CASKGGSGRGKNEQFF
TGTGCCAGCAAAGGGGGGTCGGGGCGGGGGAAGAATGAGCAGTTCTTC
>TRBJ2-1|TRBV4-2|TRBD2|NA
CASSPLSAGGYNEQFF
TGTGCCAGCAGCCCCCTCAGTGCGGGGGGCTACAATGAGCAGTTCTTC
>TRBJ2-2|TRBV7-8|TRBD1|NA
CASSSEGQGAGELFF
TGTGCCAGCAGCAGCGAGGGACAGGGAGCCGGGGAGCTGTTTTTT
>TRBJ2-2|TRBV6-1|TRBD1|NA
CASSGGQGRTGELFF
TGTGCCAGCAGTGGGGGACAGGGACGTACCGGGGAGCTGTTTTTT
>TRBJ2-7|TRBV6-5|TRBD2|NA
CASRFSGGAYEQYF
TGTGCCAGCAGATTTAGCGGGGGGGCCTACGAGCAGTACTTC
>TRBJ1-2|TRBV15|NA|NA
CATYYSGSGVYGYTF
TGTGCCACCTACTACTCGGGGTCGGGAGTGTATGGCTACACCTTC
>TRBJ2-7|TRBV15|TRBD1|NA
CATSSNRDRGLLEQYF
TGTGCCACCAGCAGTAACCGGGACAGGGGGCTCCTCGAGCAGTACTTC
>TRBJ2-2|TRBV27|NA|NA
CASRPGGRKNTGELFF
TGTGCCAGCAGGCCGGGGGGCCGGAAAAACACCGGGGAGCTGTTTTTT
>TRBJ2-7|TRBV9|TRBD2|NA
CASSPRTSGTYEQYF
TGTGCCAGCAGCCCCCGGACTAGCGGGACCTACGAGCAGTACTTC
>TRBJ2-6|TRBV5-4|TRBD1|NA
CASSSGTGGSGANVLTF
TGTGCCAGCAGCTCCGGGACAGGGGGGTCTGGGGCCAACGTCCTGACTTTC
>TRBJ1-4|TRBV30|TRBD1|NA
CAWGPWTGGETNEKLFF
TGTGCCTGGGGGCCTTGGACAGGGGGCGAGACTAATGAAAAACTGTTTTTT
>TRBJ1-2|TRBV29-1|NA|NA
CSVLRQDSGYTF
TGCAGCGTCTTACGACAGGACTCTGGCTACACCTTC
>TRBJ2-3|TRBV19|NA|NA
CASSIVTSTDTQYF
TGTGCCAGTAGTATAGTTACTAGCACAGATACGCAGTATTTT
>TRBJ2-7|TRBV29-1|TRBD1|NA
CSVDGDRGNEQYF
TGCAGCGTTGACGGAGACAGGGGGAACGAGCAGTACTTC
>TRBJ2-3|TRBV5-4|NA|few
CASSFAGGTDTQYF
TGTGCCAGCAGCTTCGCAGGGGGCACAGATACGCAGTATTTT
>TRBJ2-5|TRBV7-2|TRBD2|NA
CASSLWGGQETQYF
TGTGCCAGCAGCCTATGGGGGGGGCAAGAGACCCAGTACTTC
>TRBJ1-1|TRBV9|NA|NA
CASSVDEGRVAFF
TGTGCCAGCAGCGTAGATGAGGGAAGGGTGGCTTTCTTT
>TRBJ2-7|TRBV4-1|TRBD1|few
CASSQDGRQGSFYEQYF
TGCGCCAGCAGCCAAGATGGCAGACAGGGATCGTTCTACGAGCAGTACTTC
>TRBJ2-7|TRBV2|TRBD2|NA
CASRLAGSPEQYF
TGTGCCAGCCGACTAGCGGGAAGCCCCGAGCAGTACTTC
>TRBJ2-7|TRBV4-3|NA|NA
CASSQDRQGGYEQYF
TGCGCCAGCAGCCAAGATCGCCAGGGGGGCTACGAGCAGTACTTC
>TRBJ2-1|TRBV9|NA|NA
CASSVSGTLYNEQFF
TGTGCCAGCAGCGTCTCCGGGACACTATACAATGAGCAGTTCTTC
>TRBJ2-7|TRBV11-2|TRBD1|NA
CASSFFGVRTGGVNEQYF
TGTGCCAGCAGCTTTTTTGGGGTCCGCACAGGGGGTGTCAACGAGCAGTACTTC
>TRBJ2-7|TRBV27|TRBD1|NA
CASSLGTGPTGEQYF
TGTGCCAGCAGTTTAGGGACAGGGCCAACGGGCGAGCAGTACTTC
>TRBJ2-1|TRBV6-4|TRBD2|few
CASSETGTSGYNEQFF
TGTGCCAGCAGTGAAACCGGGACTAGCGGATACAATGAGCAGTTCTTC
>TRBJ2-7|TRBV9|NA|few
CASSANSYEQYF
TGTGCCAGCAGCGCCAATTCCTACGAGCAGTACTTC
>TRBJ1-4|TRBV29-1|NA|few
CSVLGADEKLFF
TGCAGCGTTTTGGGGGCGGATGAAAAACTGTTTTTT
>TRBJ1-1|TRBV7-2|TRBD1|NA
CASSRPGQGLLFEAFF
TGTGCCAGCAGCCGCCCGGGACAGGGGCTACTATTCGAAGCTTTCTTT
>TRBJ2-1|TRBV13|NA|NA
CASSPLARSYNEQFF
TGTGCCAGCAGCCCCCTAGCGAGATCCTACAATGAACAGTTCTTC
>TRBJ1-3|TRBV6-5|TRBD1|NA
CASSSGGFPSGNTIYF
TGTGCCAGCAGTTCAGGGGGCTTCCCCTCTGGAAACACCATATATTTT